The rows below give T cell receptor beta chains drawn from one sample of a study of CD8+ T cells in alopecia areata. Produced via immunoSEQ multiplex PCR; TCRdb's table is partial and in-frame only. The data show fewer than 250,000 clones, less than 50% seen once. This specimen was CD4+ T cells sorted from blood, taken around week 37, from a patient treated with tofacitinib. All receptors come from a human donor with alopecia areata. Each CDR3 is given with its conserved first and last residue. Fields, in order: V gene, clone size, D gene, J gene, CDR3 protein, CDR3 DNA. D genes are given only for firm matches. The size field is filled for only some rows; it gives once, few, many or a size class.

v_gene: TRBV5-1
abundance: .
d_gene: TRBD1
j_gene: TRBJ2-7
CDR3aa: CASSSNPGTGDYEQYF
CDR3nt: TGCGCCAGCAGCTCGAACCCCGGGACAGGGGACTACGAGCAGTACTTC

v_gene: TRBV29-1
abundance: few
d_gene: .
j_gene: TRBJ2-7
CDR3aa: CSAARTRGSYEQYF
CDR3nt: TGCAGCGCCGCACGGACCAGGGGCTCCTACGAGCAGTACTTC

v_gene: TRBV28
abundance: few
d_gene: TRBD1
j_gene: TRBJ1-1
CDR3aa: CASSPRQGSKAFF
CDR3nt: TGTGCCAGCAGTCCCAGACAGGGGAGTAAGGCTTTCTTT

v_gene: TRBV2
abundance: few
d_gene: TRBD2
j_gene: TRBJ2-7
CDR3aa: CASSHGLAGPSGEQYF
CDR3nt: TGTGCCAGCAGTCACGGACTAGCGGGACCGTCTGGTGAGCAGTACTTC

v_gene: TRBV30
abundance: few
d_gene: .
j_gene: TRBJ2-7
CDR3aa: CAWGRQTYEQYF
CDR3nt: TGTGCCTGGGGAAGACAGACCTACGAGCAGTACTTC

v_gene: TRBV6-5
abundance: once
d_gene: TRBD1
j_gene: TRBJ2-1
CDR3aa: CASSPQGAYNEQFF
CDR3nt: TGTGCCAGCAGTCCACAGGGGGCCTACAATGAGCAGTTCTTC

v_gene: TRBV9
abundance: .
d_gene: TRBD2
j_gene: TRBJ2-3
CDR3aa: CASSAETSGSGNTQYF
CDR3nt: TGTGCCAGCAGCGCCGAGACTAGCGGGAGTGGGAATACGCAGTATTTT

v_gene: TRBV5-4
abundance: .
d_gene: .
j_gene: TRBJ2-2
CDR3aa: CASSPRRDPNTGELFF
CDR3nt: TGTGCCAGCAGTCCGCGCAGGGATCCGAACACCGGGGAGCTGTTTTTT

v_gene: TRBV2
abundance: .
d_gene: .
j_gene: TRBJ2-5
CDR3aa: CASNYSPKETQYF
CDR3nt: TGTGCCAGCAACTATAGTCCGAAAGAGACCCAGTACTTC

v_gene: TRBV29-1
abundance: few
d_gene: TRBD1
j_gene: TRBJ2-7
CDR3aa: CSGLTGNLGWREQYF
CDR3nt: TGCAGCGGTCTGACAGGGAATCTGGGATGGCGGGAGCAGTACTTC

v_gene: TRBV28
abundance: few
d_gene: .
j_gene: TRBJ2-5
CDR3aa: CASSLLLTGLGETQYF
CDR3nt: TGTGCCAGCAGTTTATTGTTGACCGGGCTGGGGGAGACCCAGTACTTC

v_gene: TRBV10-3
abundance: .
d_gene: TRBD2
j_gene: TRBJ2-5
CDR3aa: CAISEGAGVETQYF
CDR3nt: TGTGCCATCAGTGAAGGAGCGGGAGTAGAGACCCAGTACTTC

v_gene: TRBV7-2
abundance: few
d_gene: .
j_gene: TRBJ2-4
CDR3aa: CASSLAPGRGAKNIQYF
CDR3nt: TGTGCCAGCAGCTTAGCTCCAGGACGAGGGGCCAAAAACATTCAGTACTTC

v_gene: TRBV29-1
abundance: .
d_gene: .
j_gene: TRBJ1-2
CDR3aa: CSARTRDPNYGYTF
CDR3nt: TGCAGCGCCCGAACCAGAGACCCTAACTATGGCTACACCTTC

v_gene: TRBV14
abundance: .
d_gene: .
j_gene: TRBJ1-1
CDR3aa: CASSQDRGGIRNTEAFF
CDR3nt: TGTGCCAGCAGCCAAGATAGAGGGGGGATTCGGAACACTGAAGCTTTCTTT

v_gene: TRBV25-1
abundance: few
d_gene: .
j_gene: TRBJ1-2
CDR3aa: CASSEGVYNYGYTF
CDR3nt: TGTGCCAGCAGTGAAGGCGTTTATAACTATGGCTACACCTTC

v_gene: TRBV30
abundance: .
d_gene: .
j_gene: TRBJ1-5
CDR3aa: CAWSDYSNQPQHF
CDR3nt: TGTGCCTGGAGTGACTATAGCAATCAGCCCCAGCATTTT

v_gene: TRBV4-3
abundance: .
d_gene: TRBD2
j_gene: TRBJ2-1
CDR3aa: CASSLTSGSENEQFF
CDR3nt: TGCGCCAGCAGCCTGACTAGCGGGAGTGAGAATGAGCAGTTCTTC

v_gene: TRBV6-6
abundance: once
d_gene: TRBD1
j_gene: TRBJ1-2
CDR3aa: CASSAGTGGVYGYTF
CDR3nt: TGTGCCAGCAGCGCGGGGACAGGGGGCGTCTATGGCTACACCTTC

v_gene: TRBV5-4
abundance: .
d_gene: TRBD2
j_gene: TRBJ2-2
CDR3aa: CASNPGLAYTGELFF
CDR3nt: TGTGCCAGCAACCCGGGACTAGCATACACCGGGGAGCTGTTTTTT

v_gene: TRBV29-1
abundance: few
d_gene: .
j_gene: TRBJ2-3
CDR3aa: CSVTQGSHLSTQYF
CDR3nt: TGCAGCGTTACCCAGGGGAGCCATCTCTCTACGCAGTATTTT

v_gene: TRBV4-3
abundance: .
d_gene: .
j_gene: TRBJ2-1
CDR3aa: CASSQDPLGSHNEQFF
CDR3nt: TGCGCCAGCAGCCAAGACCCCTTGGGCAGCCACAATGAGCAGTTCTTC

v_gene: TRBV9
abundance: few
d_gene: .
j_gene: TRBJ2-6
CDR3aa: CASATSGANVLTF
CDR3nt: TGTGCCAGCGCGACCTCTGGGGCCAACGTCCTGACTTTC

v_gene: TRBV10-3
abundance: .
d_gene: TRBD1
j_gene: TRBJ1-2
CDR3aa: CAISVGDSLYTF
CDR3nt: TGTGCCATCAGTGTCGGGGACAGTCTCTACACCTTC

v_gene: TRBV5-6
abundance: .
d_gene: .
j_gene: TRBJ2-5
CDR3aa: CASSSLMAGEETQYF
CDR3nt: TGTGCCAGCAGCTCACTCATGGCAGGGGAAGAGACCCAGTACTTC

v_gene: TRBV7-2
abundance: once
d_gene: TRBD2
j_gene: TRBJ2-7
CDR3aa: CASSLTLAGGYEQYF
CDR3nt: TGTGCCAGCAGCTTAACACTAGCGGGAGGCTACGAGCAGTACTTC

v_gene: TRBV5-6
abundance: few
d_gene: .
j_gene: TRBJ2-1
CDR3aa: CASSFRLLSSYNEQFF
CDR3nt: TGTGCCAGCAGCTTCAGACTTTTGAGCTCCTACAATGAGCAGTTCTTC

v_gene: TRBV5-1
abundance: .
d_gene: TRBD2
j_gene: TRBJ2-7
CDR3aa: CASSLQASGSSEQYF
CDR3nt: TGCGCCAGCAGCTTGCAGGCTAGCGGGAGTTCCGAGCAGTACTTC

v_gene: TRBV21-1
abundance: few
d_gene: .
j_gene: TRBJ2-3
CDR3aa: CASSKESSGSRTDTQYF
CDR3nt: TGTGCCAGCAGCAAAGAATCGAGCGGGAGCCGCACAGATACGCAGTATTTT

v_gene: TRBV2
abundance: .
d_gene: .
j_gene: TRBJ2-2
CDR3aa: CASDPDTGELFF
CDR3nt: TGTGCCAGCGACCCGGACACCGGGGAGCTGTTTTTT

v_gene: TRBV25-1
abundance: .
d_gene: TRBD2
j_gene: TRBJ2-5
CDR3aa: CASSESPGLAGYQETQYF
CDR3nt: TGTGCCAGCAGTGAATCCCCGGGACTAGCGGGCTACCAAGAGACCCAGTACTTC

v_gene: TRBV2
abundance: few
d_gene: TRBD1
j_gene: TRBJ2-7
CDR3aa: CASTPAGGNYEQYF
CDR3nt: TGTGCCAGCACCCCCGCAGGGGGAAACTACGAGCAGTACTTC

v_gene: TRBV15
abundance: few
d_gene: .
j_gene: TRBJ2-3
CDR3aa: CATSRGLRSTDTQYF
CDR3nt: TGTGCCACCAGCAGGGGGTTGAGGAGCACAGATACGCAGTATTTT

v_gene: TRBV29-1
abundance: few
d_gene: TRBD2
j_gene: TRBJ2-3
CDR3aa: CSLLAGGRGTQYF
CDR3nt: TGCAGTCTACTAGCGGGAGGGCGAGGTACGCAGTATTTT

v_gene: TRBV7-3
abundance: .
d_gene: TRBD2
j_gene: TRBJ2-2
CDR3aa: CASSLLAANTGELFF
CDR3nt: TGTGCCAGCAGCCTACTAGCGGCGAACACCGGGGAGCTGTTTTTT

v_gene: TRBV29-1
abundance: .
d_gene: TRBD1
j_gene: TRBJ1-2
CDR3aa: CSVEGDRGALNYGYTF
CDR3nt: TGCAGCGTTGAAGGGGACAGGGGCGCCCTTAACTATGGCTACACCTTC

v_gene: TRBV5-6
abundance: .
d_gene: .
j_gene: TRBJ2-1
CDR3aa: CASSLTSEQFF
CDR3nt: TGTGCCAGCAGCTTGACCTCCGAGCAGTTCTTC

v_gene: TRBV4-1
abundance: .
d_gene: .
j_gene: TRBJ2-4
CDR3aa: CASSQDQSGRTKNIQYF
CDR3nt: TGCGCCAGCAGCCAAGATCAGTCCGGCAGGACCAAAAACATTCAGTACTTC

v_gene: TRBV6-5
abundance: .
d_gene: .
j_gene: TRBJ2-5
CDR3aa: CASSYLRTAQETQYF
CDR3nt: TGTGCCAGCAGTTACCTGAGGACAGCACAAGAGACCCAGTACTTC

v_gene: TRBV30
abundance: few
d_gene: .
j_gene: TRBJ1-5
CDR3aa: CAWRGRRNQPQHF
CDR3nt: TGTGCCTGGAGGGGGAGAAGAAATCAGCCCCAGCATTTT